A single sample is the source of the 18 T cell receptor beta chains below, sequenced in a study of blood T cell repertoires in COVID-19 (dated by TCRdb to about 2020). The library was prepared using the immunoSEQ multiplex PCR assay. The table comes from immuneACCESS by way of TCRdb, which keeps in-frame sequences with V and J called. Part of the clones is missing from these tables; in studies checked, under half for an unresolved V gene and the rest for unknown reasons. For this sample there are about 70,000 clones; around 87% appear just once. Of the sample, 29% is held by the ten largest clones. Sequenced sample: peripheral blood. These receptors were obtained from a woman aged 80 or over with active or convalescent COVID-19.

The gene calls are TRBV9 and TRBJ1-2; possible D gene TRBD1, 5 bases. Germline V gives CDR1 SGDLS, CDR2 YYNGEE. V lost 5 bases and J lost 5, with 10 bases in between. The CDR3 totals 12 residues. CDR3 DNA sequence: TGTGCCAGCAGGGGGCTTACGTATGGCTACACCTTC. It yields the protein CASRGLTYGYTF.

This chain connects TRBV4-3 to TRBJ1-1, with D unresolved. The CDR3 consists of 15 residues. Trimming left V 1 base short and J 2 bases short, with 11 bases between. CDR1 and CDR2 from the germline V gene are LGHNA and YSLEER. CDR3 sequence: CASSQGAAANTEAFF. The CDR3 DNA follows: TGCGCCAGCAGCCAAGGGGCAGCAGCAAACACTGAAGCTTTCTTT.

V and J are TRBV7-9 and TRBJ1-4, with a possible D match to TRBD1 (6 bases). With 3 bases removed from V and 0 bases from J, the gap between germline ends came to 11 bases. The CDR3 length is 16 residues. CDR1 and CDR2 from the germline V gene are SEHNR and FQNEAQ (reference sequence). In DNA, the CDR3 is TGTGCCAGCAGCTTGGGACACCGGGCAACTAATGAAAAACTGTTTTTT. Protein: CASSLGHRATNEKLFF.

V gene TRBV19 combines with J gene TRBJ2-2; D possibly corresponds to TRBD1 (6 bases). The CDR3 contains 17 residues. Trimming removed 4 bases from V and 2 bases from J, with 17 bases in between. Germline V gene lookup returns CDR1 LNHDA and CDR2 SQIVND (reference sequence). CDR3 bases: TGTGCCAGTAGTACAAGCCGGGACACCCTTAACACCGGGGAGCTGTTTTTT. Translating it yields CASSTSRDTLNTGELFF.

V is TRBV28 and J is TRBJ1-4; D may be TRBD1 (5 bases). The CDR3 consists of 16 residues. Germline V gene sequence: CDR1 MDHEN, CDR2 SYDVKM. With 3 bases removed from V and 5 bases from J, the gap between germline ends came to 16 bases. CDR3 amino acids: CASSFSPRGFNEKLFF. The CDR3 DNA reads TGTGCCAGCAGTTTTTCACCTAGGGGCTTCAATGAAAAACTGTTTTTT.

CDR3 coding DNA: TGCAGCGTTGACAGGGTGAACACTGAAGCTTTCTTT. This encodes CSVDRVNTEAFF. The chain employs TRBV29-1 and TRBJ1-1; maybe TRBD1 (5 bases). In germline, CDR1 is SQVTM, CDR2 ANQGSEA. The CDR3 totals 12 residues. V lost 3 bases and J 0 bases, leaving 5 bases between the germline ends.

The V gene is TRBV7-9, the J gene TRBJ1-2; tentatively, D is TRBD1 (6 bases). This CDR3 has 15 amino acids. Trimming removed 6 bases at V and 7 bases at J, with 21 bases between. Germline loops: CDR1 SEHNR, CDR2 FQNEAQ (reference sequence). CDR3 amino acids: CASSPSLGRGSGYTF. DNA of the CDR3: TGTGCCAGCAGTCCTAGCCTAGGCAGGGGCAGTGGCTACACCTTC.

The chain joins TRBV19 to TRBJ2-5; the match to TRBD1 covers 9 bases. The CDR3 runs to 17 residues. The germline gives CDR1 LNHDA, CDR2 SQIVND (reference sequence). J gave up 4 bases and V 3 bases, and 12 bases lay outside the gene matches. The CDR3 DNA is TGTGCCAGTAGTATCCTTGGCGGGACAGGGATGGGAGAGACCCAGTACTTC. It translates to CASSILGGTGMGETQYF.

The chain recombines TRBV3-1 (or the pseudogene TRBV3-2) with TRBJ2-5; possibly TRBD2 for D (5 bases). The CDR3 loop spans 17 amino acids. V was cut by 4 bases and J by 2 bases, with 20 bases left in between. The germline V gene encodes CDR1 LGHDT and CDR2 YNNKEL (reference sequence). CDR3 amino acids: CASSRKTPSPGQETQYF. In DNA, the CDR3 is TGTGCCAGCAGCCGAAAGACCCCCAGCCCGGGGCAAGAGACCCAGTACTTC.

The gene calls are TRBV7-2 and TRBJ2-1, with D tentatively TRBD2 (6 bases). CDR1 and CDR2 from the germline V gene are SGHTA and FQGNSA. V was clipped by 8 bases and J by 7 bases, with 21 bases between them. The CDR3 runs 15 residues. The DNA of the CDR3 is TGTGCCAGCCATCTCGGTACTAGCCTCACGAATGAGCAGTTCTTC. This codes for CASHLGTSLTNEQFF.

The chain has TRBV4-3 and TRBJ1-6, with D uncertain. CDR1 and CDR2 (germline): LGHNA, YSLEER. The CDR3 has 14 residues. V gave up 0 bases and J gave up 9 bases, with 9 bases separating them. CDR3 in DNA: TGCGCCAGCAGCCAAGATCTCGGGGTTTCACCCCTCCACTTT. Translated: CASSQDLGVSPLHF.

V and J are TRBV19 and TRBJ1-5; 10 nucleotides align to TRBD1. CDR1 is LNHDA, CDR2 SQIVND, per germline (reference sequence). The CDR3 has 16 amino acids. V was clipped by 5 bases and J by 2 bases; unmatched bases: 6. The CDR3 protein is CASSGDRGIRNQPQHF. The CDR3 nucleotides read TGTGCCAGTAGTGGGGACAGGGGTATTCGCAATCAGCCCCAGCATTTT.

The V and J genes are TRBV7-8 and TRBJ2-3; D might be TRBD1 (6 bases). CDR1 and CDR2 (germline): SGHVS, FQNEAQ. V was pared by 1 base and J by 2 bases, with 7 bases between. CDR3 length: 14 residues. The chain's CDR3 is CASSLGTDTDTQYF. DNA for the CDR3: TGTGCCAGCAGCTTAGGGACAGACACAGATACGCAGTATTTT. Based on the CDR3 plus reference TRBV7-8 and TRBJ2-3, the full variable domain is GAGVSQSPRYKVAKRGQDVALRCDPISGHVSLFWYQQALGQGPEFLTYFQNEAQLDKSGLPSDRFFAERPEGSVSTLKIQRTQQEDSAVYLCASSLGTDTDTQYFGPGTRLTVL.

This chain joins TRBV30 and TRBJ1-2; a weak D match, TRBD1 (6 bases). Germline V gives CDR1 GTSNPN, CDR2 SVGIG (reference sequence). This CDR3 is 14 amino acids long. The V gene lost 0 bases and the J gene lost 8 bases, with 16 bases spanning the gap. CDR3 residues: CAWSVRRQAGGYTF. In DNA form, the CDR3 reads TGTGCCTGGAGTGTGAGGAGACAGGCGGGCGGCTACACCTTC.

The chain combines TRBV6-2 or TRBV6-3 with TRBJ1-5; TRBD1 agrees at 9 bases. The CDR3 runs 18 residues. Germline CDR1 reads MNHEY; CDR2 reads SVGEGT. Losses at the gene ends were 6 bases for V and 0 bases for J; bases not matched to a gene: 12. The chain's CDR3 is CASSPYLKDRGSNQPQHF. CDR3 in DNA: TGTGCCAGCAGCCCATACCTCAAGGACAGGGGTAGCAATCAGCCCCAGCATTTT.

This sequence joins TRBV24-1 and TRBJ2-3, with 10 nucleotides matching TRBD1. The germline CDR1 and CDR2 sequences are KGHDR and SFDVKD. The CDR3 consists of 15 residues. The junction had 7 bases not matched to a gene; V was cut back by 4 bases and J by 7 bases. The chain's CDR3 is CATSDRDRGGNTQYF. DNA for the CDR3: TGTGCCACCAGTGACAGGGACAGGGGAGGGAATACGCAGTATTTT.

The chain employs TRBV19 and TRBJ2-6, with 12 nucleotides matching TRBD1. The germline V gene has CDR1 LNHDA and CDR2 SQIVND (reference sequence). This CDR3 has 16 amino acids. J gave up 3 bases and V 8 bases, and 5 bases lay outside the gene matches. The CDR3, as DNA: TGTGCCAGTGGGGGACAGGGGGCGTTTGGGGCCAACGTCCTGACTTTC. Its protein product is CASGGQGAFGANVLTF.

This sequence joins TRBV5-8 and TRBJ1-4; possibly TRBD1 for D (5 bases). The CDR3 runs to 16 residues. V lost 1 base to trimming and J lost 4 bases, with 14 bases between them. Germline values: CDR1 SGHTS, CDR2 YDEGEE. CDR3 protein: CASSLTRQSLNEKLFF. CDR3 bases: TGTGCCAGCAGCTTGACCAGACAGTCTCTTAATGAAAAACTGTTTTTT.